The present T cell receptor (beta chain) was sequenced within a study of blood T cell repertoires in COVID-19. CDR3 size: 12 residues. The V gene lost 10 bases and the J gene lost 7 bases, with 13 bases spanning the gap. CDR1 SNHLY and CDR2 FYNNEI come from the germline V gene. The authors' processing: Nucleated cell number was recorded as an estimate derived from reference gene primer amplification. Assay used: immunoSEQ multiplex PCR; TCRdb lists only in-frame clones, some missing. The V and J calls and clone size come from that table; D and trimming were worked out from the DNA. The data show about 260,000 clones, with 88% seen just once and roughly 10% held by the top ten.

Specimen: peripheral blood. The sequence was collected from a woman in her 70s with COVID-19, enrolled during active disease. J is TRBJ1-4 and V is TRBV2; possibly TRBD1 for D (5 bases). CDR3 sequence reads: CATALGAEKLFF. CDR3 sequence (DNA): TGTGCCACTGCGCTTGGGGCTGAAAAACTGTTTTTT.